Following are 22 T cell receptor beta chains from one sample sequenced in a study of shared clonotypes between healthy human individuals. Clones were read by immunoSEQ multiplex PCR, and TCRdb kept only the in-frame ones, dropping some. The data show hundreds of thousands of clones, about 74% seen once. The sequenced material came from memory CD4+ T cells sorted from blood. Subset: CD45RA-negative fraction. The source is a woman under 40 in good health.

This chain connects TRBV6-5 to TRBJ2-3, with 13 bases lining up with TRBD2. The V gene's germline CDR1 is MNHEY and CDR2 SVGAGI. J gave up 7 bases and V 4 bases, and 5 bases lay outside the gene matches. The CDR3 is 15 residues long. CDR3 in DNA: TGTGCCAGCAGTTCCGGACTAGCGGGAGCAAATACGCAGTATTTT. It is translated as CASSSGLAGANTQYF.

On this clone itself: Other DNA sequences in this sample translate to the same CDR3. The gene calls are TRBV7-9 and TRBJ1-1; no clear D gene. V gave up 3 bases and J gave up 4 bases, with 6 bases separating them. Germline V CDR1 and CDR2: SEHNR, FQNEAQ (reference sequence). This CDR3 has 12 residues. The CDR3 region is CASSLAGTEAFF. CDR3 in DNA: TGTGCCAGCAGCTTGGCGGGCACTGAAGCTTTCTTT.

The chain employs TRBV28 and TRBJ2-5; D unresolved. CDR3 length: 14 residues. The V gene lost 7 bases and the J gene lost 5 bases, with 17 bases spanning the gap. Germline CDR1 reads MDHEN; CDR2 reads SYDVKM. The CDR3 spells CASTDSLRLETQYF. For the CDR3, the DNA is TGTGCCAGCACCGACTCCCTCCGGCTGGAGACCCAGTACTTC.

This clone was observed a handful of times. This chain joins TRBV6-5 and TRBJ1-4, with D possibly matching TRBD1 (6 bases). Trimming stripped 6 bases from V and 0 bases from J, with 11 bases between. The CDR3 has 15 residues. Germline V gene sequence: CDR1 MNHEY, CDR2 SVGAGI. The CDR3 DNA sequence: TGTGCCAGCAGCCTACAGGGATCAACTAATGAAAAACTGTTTTTT. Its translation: CASSLQGSTNEKLFF.

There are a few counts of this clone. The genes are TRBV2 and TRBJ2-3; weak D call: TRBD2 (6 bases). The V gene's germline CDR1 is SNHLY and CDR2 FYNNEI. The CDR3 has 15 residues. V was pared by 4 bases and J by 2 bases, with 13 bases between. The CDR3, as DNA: TGTGCCAGCAGTGGAACATTAGCGGTCACAGATACGCAGTATTTT. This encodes CASSGTLAVTDTQYF.

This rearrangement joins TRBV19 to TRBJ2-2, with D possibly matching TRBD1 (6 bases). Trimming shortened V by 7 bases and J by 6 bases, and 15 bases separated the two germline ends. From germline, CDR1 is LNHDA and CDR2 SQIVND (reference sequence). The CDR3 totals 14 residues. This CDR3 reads CASTPRPGAGELFF. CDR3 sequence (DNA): TGTGCCAGTACCCCCAGGCCAGGGGCCGGGGAGCTGTTTTTT. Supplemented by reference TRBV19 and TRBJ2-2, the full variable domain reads DGGITQSPKYLFRKEGQNVTLSCEQNLNHDAMYWYRQDPGQGLRLIYYSQIVNDFQKGDIAEGYSVSREKKESFPLTVTSAQKNPTAFYLCASTPRPGAGELFFGEGSRLTVL.

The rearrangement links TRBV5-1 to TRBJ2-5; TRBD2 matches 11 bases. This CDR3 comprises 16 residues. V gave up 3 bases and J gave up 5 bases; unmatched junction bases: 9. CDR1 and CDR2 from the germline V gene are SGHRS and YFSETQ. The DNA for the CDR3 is TGCGCCAGCAGCTATATAGCGGGAGGGCCAGTGGAGACCCAGTACTTC. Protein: CASSYIAGGPVETQYF.

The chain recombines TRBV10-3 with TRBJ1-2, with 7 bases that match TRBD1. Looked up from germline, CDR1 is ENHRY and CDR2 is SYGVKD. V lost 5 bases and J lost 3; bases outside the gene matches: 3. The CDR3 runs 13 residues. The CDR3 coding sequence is TGTGCCATCAGTTCCGACAGGGACTATGGCTACACCTTC. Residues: CAISSDRDYGYTF.

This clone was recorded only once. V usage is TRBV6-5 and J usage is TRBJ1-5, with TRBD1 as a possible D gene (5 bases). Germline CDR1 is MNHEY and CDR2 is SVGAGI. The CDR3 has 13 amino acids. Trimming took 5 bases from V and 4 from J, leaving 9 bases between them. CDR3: CASSPNRNQPQHF. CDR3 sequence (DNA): TGTGCCAGCAGTCCTAACAGGAATCAGCCCCAGCATTTT.

The CDR3 here is CASSPITEGVRQPQHF. In DNA form, the CDR3 reads TGTGCCAGCAGCCCGATTACCGAGGGGGTCCGACAGCCCCAGCATTTT. The rearrangement uses TRBV28 and TRBJ1-5, with D possibly TRBD1 on 6 matching bases. V gave up 6 bases and J gave up 7 bases, with 22 bases separating them. The CDR3 extends over 16 amino acids. Per germline, CDR1 MDHEN and CDR2 SYDVKM. Full variable domain (missing parts from reference TRBV28 and TRBJ1-5): DVKVTQSSRYLVKRTGEKVFLECVQDMDHENMFWYRQDPGLGLRLIYFSYDVKMKEKGDIPEGYSVSREKKERFSLILESASTNQTSMYLCASSPITEGVRQPQHFGDGTRLSIL.

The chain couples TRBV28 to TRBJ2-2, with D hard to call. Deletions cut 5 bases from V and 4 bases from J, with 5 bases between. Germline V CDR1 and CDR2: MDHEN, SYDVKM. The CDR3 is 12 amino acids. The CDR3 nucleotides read TGTGCCAGCAGTAGGAGCACCGGGGAGCTGTTTTTT. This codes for CASSRSTGELFF.

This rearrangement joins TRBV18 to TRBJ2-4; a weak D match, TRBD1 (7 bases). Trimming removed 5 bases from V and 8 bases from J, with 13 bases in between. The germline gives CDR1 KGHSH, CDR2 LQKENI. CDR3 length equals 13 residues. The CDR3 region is CASSWQGEDIQYF. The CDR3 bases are TGTGCCAGCTCATGGCAGGGGGAGGACATTCAGTACTTC.

The CDR3 nucleotides are TGTGCCAGCAGCTTAGGCCGACAGGGCCTCGGTTCACCCCTCCACTTT. As protein: CASSLGRQGLGSPLHF. The chain recombines TRBV11-2 with TRBJ1-6; 7 bases align to TRBD1. J gave up 9 bases and V 1 base, and 9 bases lay outside the gene matches. The germline V gene has CDR1 SGHAT and CDR2 FQNNGV. The CDR3 length is 16 residues.

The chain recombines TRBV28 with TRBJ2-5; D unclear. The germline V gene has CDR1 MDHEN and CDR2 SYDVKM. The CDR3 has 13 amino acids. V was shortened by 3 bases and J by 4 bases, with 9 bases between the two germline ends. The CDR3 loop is CASSFDRVETQYF. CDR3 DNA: TGTGCCAGCAGTTTTGATAGGGTAGAGACCCAGTACTTC.

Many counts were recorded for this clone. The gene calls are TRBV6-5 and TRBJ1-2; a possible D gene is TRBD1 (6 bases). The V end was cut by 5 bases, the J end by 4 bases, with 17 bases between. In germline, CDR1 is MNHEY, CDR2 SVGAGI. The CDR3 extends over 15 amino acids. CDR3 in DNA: TGTGCCAGCAGTGTTCACTCGACAGGCCTCTATGGCTACACCTTC. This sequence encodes CASSVHSTGLYGYTF.

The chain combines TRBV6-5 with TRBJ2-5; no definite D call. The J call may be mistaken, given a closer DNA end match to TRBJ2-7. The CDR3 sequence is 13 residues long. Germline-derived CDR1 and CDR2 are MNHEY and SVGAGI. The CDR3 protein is CASRFSLSYEQYF. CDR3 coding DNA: TGTGCCAGCAGGTTTTCGCTCAGCTACGAGCAGTACTTC.

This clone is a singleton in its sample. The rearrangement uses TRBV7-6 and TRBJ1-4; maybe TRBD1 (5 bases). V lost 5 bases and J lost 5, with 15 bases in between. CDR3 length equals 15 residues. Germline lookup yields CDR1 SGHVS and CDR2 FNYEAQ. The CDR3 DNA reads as TGTGCCAGCAGCCCCGGGACGGCCAGAAATGAAAAACTGTTTTTT. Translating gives CASSPGTARNEKLFF.

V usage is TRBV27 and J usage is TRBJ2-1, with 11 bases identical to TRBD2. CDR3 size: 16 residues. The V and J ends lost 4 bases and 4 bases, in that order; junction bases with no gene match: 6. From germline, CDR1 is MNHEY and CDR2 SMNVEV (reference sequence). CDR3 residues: CASSSHSGRGYNEQFF. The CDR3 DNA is TGTGCCAGCAGTTCACATAGCGGGAGGGGTTACAATGAGCAGTTCTTC.

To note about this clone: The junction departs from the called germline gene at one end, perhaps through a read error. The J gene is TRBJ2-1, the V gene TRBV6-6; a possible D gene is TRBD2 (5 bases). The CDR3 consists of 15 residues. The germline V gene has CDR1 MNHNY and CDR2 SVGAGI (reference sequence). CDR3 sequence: CASSYPGSSSNEQFF. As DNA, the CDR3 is TGTGCCAGCAGTTACCCGGGGAGCTCCTCCAATGAGCAGTTCTTC.

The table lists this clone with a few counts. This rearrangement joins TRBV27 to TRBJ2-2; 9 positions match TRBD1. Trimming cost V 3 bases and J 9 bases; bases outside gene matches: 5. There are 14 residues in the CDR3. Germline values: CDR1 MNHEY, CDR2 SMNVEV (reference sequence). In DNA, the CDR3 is TGTGCCAGCAGTTTCCCCGGACAGGGGAGGGAGCTGTTTTTT. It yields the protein CASSFPGQGRELFF.

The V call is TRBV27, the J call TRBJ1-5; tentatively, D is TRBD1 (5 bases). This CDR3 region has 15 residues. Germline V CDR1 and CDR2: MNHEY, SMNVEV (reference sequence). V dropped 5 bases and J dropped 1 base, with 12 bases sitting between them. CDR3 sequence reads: CASSPQGLSNQPQHF. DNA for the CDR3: TGTGCCAGCAGTCCTCAGGGTCTAAGCAATCAGCCCCAGCATTTT.

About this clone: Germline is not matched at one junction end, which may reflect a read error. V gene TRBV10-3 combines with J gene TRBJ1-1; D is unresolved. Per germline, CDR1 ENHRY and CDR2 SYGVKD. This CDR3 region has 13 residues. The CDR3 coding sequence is TGTGCCATCAGTGAGTCAGCGAACAGTGAAGCTTTCTTT. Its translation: CAISESANSEAFF.